The clone carrying this T cell receptor beta chain has more than one count but fewer than ten. Its antigen is not known. With the Oncomine TCR Beta short-read assay, DNA from cultured CD4+ T cells was sequenced. Using its own MiXCR run on the PCR reads, TCRdb lists one record per CDR3 protein. This sample yields 12,000 or so distinct CDR3 sequences, of which about 30% are seen a single time; around a quarter belongs to the top ten. The data belong to a study of vaccination and CD4 T cells after COVID-19. Study details: The study enrolled six male and four female convalescents, two of whom were Hispanic.

Study-wide points: No early post-infection timepoints were studied, and convalescent patients studied were relatively few. The great majority, 304 of 307 vaccine-specific clones, proved spike mono-reactive in convalescent patients.

The sample's treatment: roughly ten-day PBMC culture with coronavirus spike peptide pools or control peptides (ViraFEST assay). The germline CDR1 and CDR2 sequences are MNHNS and SASEGT. V lost 6 bases and J lost 11, with 23 bases in between. This CDR3 has 16 residues. The V gene is TRBV6-1, the J gene TRBJ1-6; possible D gene TRBD1, 5 bases. Sequencing was carried out using cultured CD4+ T cells from blood. This sequence was found in a human donor with COVID-19. The CDR3 sequence: CASSLSASGTSTPLHF. The CDR3 nucleotides are TGTGCCAGCAGCCTCTCGGCCTCGGGGACCTCGACACCCCTCCACTTT.